Presented here are 30 T cell receptor beta chains from one specimen sequenced in a study of lymphopenia after photon versus proton radiotherapy. Data came from immunoSEQ multiplex PCR; TCRdb stores just in-frame clones and leaves some out. The table lists about 25,000 clones, about 91% of them singletons. Specimen: peripheral blood, collected from a patient treated with photon-based radiotherapy. The receptors shown here come from a man between 50 and 59 years old with gastric cancer.

The chain is built from TRBV11-3 and TRBJ1-1; D is undetermined. V lost 5 bases, J lost 6 bases, and 13 bases lay in between. This CDR3 is 13 amino acids long. Per germline, CDR1 SGHNT and CDR2 YENEEA. CDR3 bases: TGTGCCAGCAGCCTGACCCTATCCGCTGAAGCTTTCTTT. Translated, it gives CASSLTLSAEAFF.

Points on this clone: The junction and the germline gene differ at one end; a read error may be behind it. CDR3 sequence reads: CASNIRASFNQPQHF. As DNA, the CDR3 is TGTGCCAGTAATATACGGGCCTCCTTCAATCAGCCCCAGCATTTT. The rearrangement links TRBV19 to TRBJ1-5; D unresolved. The CDR3 consists of 15 residues. In germline, CDR1 is LNHDA, CDR2 SQIVND (reference sequence).

This sequence joins TRBV11-2 and TRBJ1-5, with D unresolved. The V end was cut by 1 base, the J end by 1 base, with 11 bases between. The CDR3 consists of 16 residues. Looked up from germline, CDR1 is SGHAT and CDR2 is FQNNGV. The CDR3 coding sequence is TGTGCCAGCAGCTTAGGGTTGGGATTGAGCAATCAGCCCCAGCATTTT. Its protein product is CASSLGLGLSNQPQHF.

The CDR3 DNA sequence: TGCGCCAGCAGCCAAGGAGGGAGCGGGGGGCTCAGGAGCACAGATACGCAGTATTTT. Its protein product is CASSQGGSGGLRSTDTQYF. The V gene is TRBV4-1, the J gene TRBJ2-3; 9 nucleotides agree with TRBD2. The germline gives CDR1 MGHRA, CDR2 YSYEKL. J was trimmed by 0 bases and V by 1 base; bases with no gene match: 11. The CDR3 length is 19 residues.

This sequence joins TRBV5-1 and TRBJ1-4, with TRBD1 as a possible D gene (6 bases). Germline values: CDR1 SGHRS, CDR2 YFSETQ. Trimming took off 0 bases at V and 8 bases at J, with 14 bases between the two ends. The CDR3 is 15 residues long. CDR3 residues: CASSLGTGLGEKLFF. CDR3 coding DNA: TGCGCCAGCAGCTTGGGTACAGGGTTGGGGGAAAAACTGTTTTTT.

The chain is built from TRBV19 and TRBJ2-5; tentatively, D is TRBD1 (6 bases). The CDR3 has 15 amino acids. V was cut by 5 bases and J by 5 bases, with 18 bases left in between. CDR1 LNHDA and CDR2 SQIVND come from the germline V gene (reference sequence). The CDR3 is CASSSPSGVSETQYF. CDR3 in DNA: TGTGCCAGTAGTTCTCCGTCAGGGGTGTCGGAGACCCAGTACTTC.

The J gene is TRBJ1-2, the V gene TRBV6-1; the D is unclear. Trimming removed 1 base at V and 7 bases at J, with 10 bases between. This CDR3 comprises 13 residues. Germline assignment: CDR1 MNHNS and CDR2 SASEGT. The CDR3 DNA is TGTGCCAGCAGTGAAGTAGGAAATAGTGGCTACACCTTC. Translation gives CASSEVGNSGYTF.

The genes are TRBV29-1 and TRBJ2-2, with 8 positions matching TRBD1. Germline CDR1 is SQVTM and CDR2 is ANQGSEA. Losses at the gene ends were 7 bases for V and 7 bases for J; bases not matched to a gene: 8. The CDR3 is 13 amino acids. In nucleotides, the CDR3 is TGCAGCGCAGCAGGGGGCATGGACGGGGAGCTGTTTTTT. It codes for CSAAGGMDGELFF.

The chain carries TRBV7-2 and TRBJ2-7; possible D gene TRBD1, 6 bases. Trimming cost V 6 bases and J 3 bases, with 12 bases left between them. The CDR3 is made up of 13 amino acids. Germline-derived CDR1 and CDR2 are SGHTA and FQGNSA. CDR3 nucleotides: TGTGCCAGCAGAAAATCAGGGGACTACGAGCAGTACTTC. As protein: CASRKSGDYEQYF.

The V and J genes are TRBV5-1 and TRBJ1-5; D might be TRBD1 (5 bases). The V and J ends lost 0 bases and 9 bases respectively, with 13 bases between them. This CDR3 has 14 residues. Germline V gene sequence: CDR1 SGHRS, CDR2 YFSETQ. CDR3 loop: CASSLATGSLPQHF. The DNA of the CDR3 is TGCGCCAGCAGCTTGGCTACAGGTAGTCTGCCCCAGCATTTT.

J is TRBJ1-6 and V is TRBV5-4; 8 bases map to TRBD1. J gave up 4 bases and V 3 bases, and 6 bases lay outside the gene matches. Germline V lookup: CDR1 SGHNT, CDR2 YYREEE (reference sequence). CDR3 length: 16 residues. The CDR3 DNA follows: TGTGCCAGCAGCTCCACAGGGGGGGGATATAATTCACCCCTCCACTTT. Residues: CASSSTGGGYNSPLHF.

This clone has just a few counts. The chain is built from TRBV30 and TRBJ2-7; 7 bases are shared with TRBD1. The CDR3 runs 14 residues. Trimming cost V 8 bases and J 1 base; bases outside gene matches: 11. Germline V lookup: CDR1 GTSNPN, CDR2 SVGIG (reference sequence). This chain's CDR3 is CAVSRGTGSYEQYV. The CDR3 nucleotides read TGTGCCGTCTCCAGGGGGACCGGGTCCTACGAGCAGTACGTC.

The genes are TRBV7-8 and TRBJ2-3; 7 nucleotides line up with TRBD2. The J segment lost 5 bases and the V segment lost 3 bases, leaving 5 bases of the junction unmatched. Germline V gene lookup returns CDR1 SGHVS and CDR2 FQNEAQ. This CDR3 is 14 amino acids long. The CDR3 loop reads CASSFSGGGDTQYF. The CDR3, as DNA: TGTGCCAGCAGCTTTTCGGGGGGTGGAGATACGCAGTATTTT. The full variable domain, its missing parts supplied by reference TRBV7-8 and TRBJ2-3, is GAGVSQSPRYKVAKRGQDVALRCDPISGHVSLFWYQQALGQGPEFLTYFQNEAQLDKSGLPSDRFFAERPEGSVSTLKIQRTQQEDSAVYLCASSFSGGGDTQYFGPGTRLTVL.

The chain recombines TRBV18 with TRBJ1-6, with TRBD1 matching over 10 bases. Trimming cost V 4 bases and J 9 bases; bases outside gene matches: 6. Germline CDR1 KGHSH, CDR2 LQKENI. The CDR3 contains 15 residues. The CDR3 DNA reads as TGTGCCAGCTCACGTCAGGGACAGGGGCCTTCACCCCTCCACTTT. This encodes CASSRQGQGPSPLHF.

This chain joins TRBV14 and TRBJ2-2; TRBD2 is a possible D gene (6 bases). The CDR3 spans 14 residues. The V gene's germline CDR1 is SGHDN and CDR2 FVKESK. Trimming shortened V by 3 bases and J by 5 bases, and 10 bases separated the two germline ends. The CDR3 here is CASSHLRGTGELFF. The CDR3 DNA reads as TGTGCCAGCAGCCACCTTCGGGGGACCGGGGAGCTGTTTTTT.

A remark on this clone: Distinct nucleotide sequences in the sample also encode this CDR3. This rearrangement joins TRBV7-3 to TRBJ2-2; no clear D. The ends were cut back, 0 bases at V and 2 bases at J, with 1 base in the middle. The CDR3 contains 13 residues. CDR1 SGHTA and CDR2 FQGTGA come from the germline V gene. Written as DNA, the CDR3 is TGTGCCAGCAGCTTAACAAACACCGGGGAGCTGTTTTTT. This translates into CASSLTNTGELFF.

The chain couples TRBV11-2 to TRBJ2-2; D gene ambiguous. Germline V gives CDR1 SGHAT, CDR2 FQNNGV. The CDR3 runs 16 residues. The V gene lost 1 base and the J gene lost 4 bases, with 13 bases spanning the gap. CDR3 sequence (DNA): TGTGCCAGCAGCTTAGGAGTGGTCAGATCCACCGGGGAGCTGTTTTTT. This gives the protein CASSLGVVRSTGELFF.

The chain carries TRBV15 and TRBJ1-5, with a weak D call TRBD1 (5 bases). V lost 0 bases and J lost 1, with 13 bases in between. Germline CDR1 reads LNHNV; CDR2 reads YYDKDF (reference sequence). The CDR3 length is 17 residues. The CDR3 bases are TGTGCCACCAGCAGAGAGGAGGGGATGCGGAGCAATCAGCCCCAGCATTTT. It specifies CATSREEGMRSNQPQHF.

J is TRBJ1-1 and V is TRBV5-4, with TRBD1 identical over 7 bases. V lost 4 bases to trimming and J lost 0 bases; unmatched junction nucleotides: 6. The CDR3 is made up of 15 amino acids. Germline V gives CDR1 SGHNT, CDR2 YYREEE (reference sequence). The CDR3 loop reads CASSPGGQMNTEAFF. CDR3 DNA sequence: TGTGCCAGCAGCCCGGGGGGACAGATGAACACTGAAGCTTTCTTT.

The chain employs TRBV30 and TRBJ2-1; D call uncertain. Trimming stripped 0 bases from V and 6 bases from J, with 3 bases between. There are 11 residues in the CDR3. Germline loops: CDR1 GTSNPN, CDR2 SVGIG (reference sequence). The CDR3 loop is CAWSVVNEQFF. The CDR3 coding sequence is TGTGCCTGGAGTGTTGTCAATGAGCAGTTCTTC.

This chain links TRBV5-6 with TRBJ2-5, with a weak D call TRBD1 (9 bases). V lost 4 bases and J lost 7, with 23 bases in between. CDR3 size: 16 residues. Germline V gene sequence: CDR1 SGHDT, CDR2 YYEEEE. CDR3 in amino acids: CASSLAPGTGTRTQYF. CDR3 DNA sequence: TGTGCCAGCAGCCTCGCCCCCGGGACAGGGACTAGGACCCAGTACTTC.

This clone has a single count. The chain uses TRBV5-6 and TRBJ2-1, with 7 bases that match TRBD1. Per germline, CDR1 SGHDT and CDR2 YYEEEE. The CDR3 covers 16 residues. With V trimmed by 1 base and J by 5 bases, 9 bases remained unmatched. The CDR3 nucleotides are TGTGCCAGCAGCTTGACTAGTTGGGACAGTCACAATGAGCAGTTCTTC. Translated, it gives CASSLTSWDSHNEQFF.

The chain recombines TRBV27 with TRBJ1-5; D gene uncertain. Trimming removed 3 bases at V and 2 bases at J, with 8 bases between. Germline V gives CDR1 MNHEY, CDR2 SMNVEV (reference sequence). The CDR3 totals 14 residues. CDR3 protein: CASSFGSGNQPQHF. The CDR3 DNA sequence: TGTGCCAGCAGTTTCGGCAGCGGCAATCAGCCCCAGCATTTT.

CDR3 in amino acids: CASSLTGQWDGYTF. The CDR3 coding sequence is TGCGCCAGCAGCTTGACAGGGCAATGGGATGGCTACACCTTC. The V gene is TRBV5-1, the J gene TRBJ1-2, with a tentative D call TRBD1 (6 bases). The CDR3 covers 14 residues. V lost 1 base and J 6 bases, leaving 13 bases between the germline ends. Germline V gene sequence: CDR1 SGHRS, CDR2 YFSETQ.

The table lists this clone with a count of one. The chain recombines TRBV5-1 with TRBJ2-7, with D tentatively TRBD1 (6 bases). V lost 0 bases and J lost 2, with 12 bases in between. In germline, CDR1 is SGHRS, CDR2 YFSETQ. The CDR3 runs to 15 residues. Here the CDR3 DNA reads TGCGCCAGCAGCTTGGGGCAGGGGACAACCTACGAGCAGTACTTC. Amino acid sequence: CASSLGQGTTYEQYF.

V usage is TRBV18 and J usage is TRBJ2-2; D gene uncertain. This CDR3 is 15 amino acids long. V was clipped by 0 bases and J by 8 bases, with 13 bases between them. Germline V lookup: CDR1 KGHSH, CDR2 LQKENI. This CDR3 reads CASSPPARSRGELFF. For the CDR3, the DNA is TGTGCCAGCTCACCACCAGCTCGTTCTAGGGGGGAGCTGTTTTTT.

This chain connects TRBV19 to TRBJ2-7; TRBD2 aligns across 10 bases. With V trimmed by 3 bases and J by 4 bases, 6 bases remained unmatched. The CDR3 is made up of 15 amino acids. Germline CDR1 reads LNHDA; CDR2 reads SQIVND (reference sequence). As DNA, the CDR3 is TGTGCCAGTAGTATGAAGGGGACTAGCGTGTACGAGCAGTACTTC. Translated, it gives CASSMKGTSVYEQYF.

This chain connects TRBV10-3 to TRBJ1-3; no definite D call. V lost 10 bases and J lost 4, with 17 bases in between. Per germline, CDR1 ENHRY and CDR2 SYGVKD. The CDR3 has 14 amino acids. In DNA, the CDR3 is TGTGCCACAAGGGCAACAGAAGACGGAAACACCATATATTTT. This sequence encodes CATRATEDGNTIYF.

The chain recombines TRBV11-2 with TRBJ2-3; maybe TRBD1 (5 bases). Trimming took off 5 bases at V and 2 bases at J, with 14 bases between the two ends. CDR3 length equals 15 residues. CDR1 is SGHAT and CDR2 is FQNNGV in the germline V gene. CDR3 amino acids: CASSTPAGYTDTQYF. As DNA, the CDR3 is TGTGCCAGCAGCACCCCCGCAGGGTACACAGATACGCAGTATTTT. The variable domain in full, with the rest retrieved from reference TRBV11-2 and TRBJ2-3, is EAGVAQSPRYKIIEKRQSVAFWCNPISGHATLYWYQQILGQGPKLLIQFQNNGVVDDSQLPKDRFSAERLKGVDSTLKIQPAKLEDSAVYLCASSTPAGYTDTQYFGPGTRLTVL.

The chain carries TRBV30 and TRBJ1-6, with 10 nucleotides matching TRBD1. Unmatched junction bases numbered 8, after V lost 0 bases and J lost 9 bases. Germline V CDR1 and CDR2: GTSNPN, SVGIG (reference sequence). The CDR3 loop spans 16 amino acids. CDR3 in DNA: TGTGCCTGGAGTGTACAAAGAGGACAGGGGGGTTCACCCCTCCACTTT. Amino acid sequence: CAWSVQRGQGGSPLHF.